This TCR beta chain was recovered during a study of spatial heterogeneity in lung cancer. Time point denoted: sample taken at primary tumor resection. No cells were sorted before sequencing. The whole RNA sequenced was extracted from tumor, nontumor lung or frozen PBMC. This clonotype occurred a few times. This CDR3 region has 20 residues. The germline CDR1 and CDR2 sequences are SGHTS and YDEGEE. The J segment lost 0 bases and the V segment lost 1 base, leaving 15 bases of the junction unmatched. TCRdb itself ran the 5' RACE reads through MiXCR, one entry per CDR3 protein. The sample has 77,000 or so distinct CDR3 sequences, approximately 21% seen once.

The chain combines TRBV5-8 with TRBJ2-1, with 8 bases lining up with TRBD2. The source material was PBMCs, sampled at surgery. The TCR sequence derives from a male donor with early-stage non-small cell lung cancer. The CDR3 reads CASSLTRSGTPRSSYNEQFF. In nucleotides, the CDR3 is TGTGCCAGCAGCTTGACCCGTAGCGGGACCCCCCGGAGCTCCTACAATGAGCAGTTCTTC.